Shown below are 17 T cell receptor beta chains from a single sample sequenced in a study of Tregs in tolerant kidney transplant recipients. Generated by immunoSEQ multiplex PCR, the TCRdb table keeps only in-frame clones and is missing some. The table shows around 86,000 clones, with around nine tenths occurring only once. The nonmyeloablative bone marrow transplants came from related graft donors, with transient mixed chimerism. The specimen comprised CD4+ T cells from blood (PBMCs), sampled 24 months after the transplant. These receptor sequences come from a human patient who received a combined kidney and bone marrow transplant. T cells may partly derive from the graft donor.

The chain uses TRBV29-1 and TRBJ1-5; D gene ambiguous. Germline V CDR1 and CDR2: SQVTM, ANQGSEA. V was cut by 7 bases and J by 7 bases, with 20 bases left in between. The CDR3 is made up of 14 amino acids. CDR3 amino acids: CSAPRGKGKQPQHF. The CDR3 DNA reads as TGCAGCGCCCCCCGCGGGAAGGGAAAGCAGCCCCAGCATTTT.

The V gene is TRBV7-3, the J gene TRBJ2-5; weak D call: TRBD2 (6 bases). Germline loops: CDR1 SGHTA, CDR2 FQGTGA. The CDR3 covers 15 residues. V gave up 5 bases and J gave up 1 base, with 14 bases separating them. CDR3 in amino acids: CASSPGEAFQETQYF. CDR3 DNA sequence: TGTGCCAGCAGCCCCGGGGAGGCCTTCCAAGAGACCCAGTACTTC.

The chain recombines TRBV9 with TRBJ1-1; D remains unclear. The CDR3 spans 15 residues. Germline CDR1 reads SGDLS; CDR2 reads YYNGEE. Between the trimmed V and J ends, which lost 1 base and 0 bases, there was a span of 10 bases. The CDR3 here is CASSVLQDMNTEAFF. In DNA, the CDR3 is TGTGCCAGCAGCGTACTCCAGGATATGAACACTGAAGCTTTCTTT. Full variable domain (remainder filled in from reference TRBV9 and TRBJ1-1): DSGVTQTPKHLITATGQRVTLRCSPRSGDLSVYWYQQSLDQGLQFLIQYYNGEERAKGNILERFSAQQFPDLHSELNLSSLELGDSALYFCASSVLQDMNTEAFFGQGTRLTVV.

CDR3 sequence (DNA): TGTGCCAGCAGCTTAGAGCCTAGCGGGAGAATGGCAGATACGCAGTATTTT. As protein: CASSLEPSGRMADTQYF. V and J are TRBV11-2 and TRBJ2-3, with 10 bases matching TRBD2. The germline V gene has CDR1 SGHAT and CDR2 FQNNGV. V dropped 0 bases and J dropped 4; count of bases not matched to a gene: 7. The length of the CDR3 is 17 residues.

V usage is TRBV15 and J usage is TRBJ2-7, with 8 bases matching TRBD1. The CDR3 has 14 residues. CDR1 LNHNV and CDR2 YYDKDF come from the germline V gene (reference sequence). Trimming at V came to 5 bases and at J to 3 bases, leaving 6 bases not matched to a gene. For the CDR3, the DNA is TGTGCCACCAGCGCCCGGGACAGGCTCTACGAGCAGTACTTC. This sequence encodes CATSARDRLYEQYF.

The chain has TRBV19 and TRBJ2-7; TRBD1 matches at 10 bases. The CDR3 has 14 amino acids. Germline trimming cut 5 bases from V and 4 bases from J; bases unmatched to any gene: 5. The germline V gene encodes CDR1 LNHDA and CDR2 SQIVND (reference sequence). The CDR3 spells CASSVDRGSYEQYF. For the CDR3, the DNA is TGTGCCAGTAGTGTGGACAGGGGGTCGTACGAGCAGTACTTC.

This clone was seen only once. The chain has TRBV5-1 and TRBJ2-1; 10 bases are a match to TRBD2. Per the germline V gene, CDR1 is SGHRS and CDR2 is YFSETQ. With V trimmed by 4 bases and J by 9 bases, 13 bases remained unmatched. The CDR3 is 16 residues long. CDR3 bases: TGCGCCAGCAGCCCCCGGGGGAGCGGGAGGGCGGGTGAGCAGTTCTTC. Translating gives CASSPRGSGRAGEQFF.

The CDR3 DNA reads TGTGCCAGCAGCCCTAATGGACTAGCGGCCGGGGCCAACGTCCTGACTTTC. Protein sequence: CASSPNGLAAGANVLTF. This rearrangement joins TRBV27 to TRBJ2-6, with 10 bases fitting TRBD2. In germline, CDR1 is MNHEY, CDR2 SMNVEV (reference sequence). The CDR3 contains 17 residues. Trimming removed 6 bases from V and 4 bases from J; junction bases left unmatched: 9. The full variable domain, its missing parts supplied by reference TRBV27 and TRBJ2-6, is EAQVTQNPRYLITVTGKKLTVTCSQNMNHEYMSWYRQDPGLGLRQIYYSMNVEVTDKGDVPEGYKVSRKEKRNFPLILESPSPNQTSLYFCASSPNGLAAGANVLTFGAGSRLTVL.

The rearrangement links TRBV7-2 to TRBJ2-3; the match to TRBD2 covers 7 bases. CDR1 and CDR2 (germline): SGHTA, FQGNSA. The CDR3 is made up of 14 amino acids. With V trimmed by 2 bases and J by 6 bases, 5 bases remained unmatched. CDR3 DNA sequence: TGTGCCAGCAGCTTAATCTCTAGCGGCGATACGCAGTATTTT. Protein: CASSLISSGDTQYF.

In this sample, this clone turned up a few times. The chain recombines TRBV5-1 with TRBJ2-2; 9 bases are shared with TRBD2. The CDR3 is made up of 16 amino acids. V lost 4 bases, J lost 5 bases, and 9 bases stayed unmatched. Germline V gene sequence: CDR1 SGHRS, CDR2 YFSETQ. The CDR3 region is CASSLASSGRTGELFF. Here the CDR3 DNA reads TGCGCCAGCAGCCTTGCATCGAGCGGGAGGACCGGGGAGCTGTTTTTT.

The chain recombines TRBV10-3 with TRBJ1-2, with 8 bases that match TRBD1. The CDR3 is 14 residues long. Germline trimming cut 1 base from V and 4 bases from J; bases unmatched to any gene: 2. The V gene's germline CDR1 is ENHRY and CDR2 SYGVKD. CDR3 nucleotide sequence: TGTGCCATCAGTGAGTGGGACAGGCGCTATGGCTACACCTTC. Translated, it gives CAISEWDRRYGYTF.

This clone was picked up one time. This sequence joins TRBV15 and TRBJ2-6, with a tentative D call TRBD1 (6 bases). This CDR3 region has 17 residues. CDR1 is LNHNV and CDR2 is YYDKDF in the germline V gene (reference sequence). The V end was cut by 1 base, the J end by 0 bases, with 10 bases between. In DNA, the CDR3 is TGTGCCACCAGCAGAGGGCAGGGGCACTCTGGGGCCAACGTCCTGACTTTC. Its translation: CATSRGQGHSGANVLTF.

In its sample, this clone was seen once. The CDR3 reads CASSPNAGIYEQYF. The DNA for the CDR3 is TGTGCCAGCAGCCCGAACGCAGGGATCTACGAGCAGTACTTC. The genes are TRBV7-3 and TRBJ2-7, with D perhaps matching TRBD1 (5 bases). This CDR3 is 14 amino acids long. Germline V lookup: CDR1 SGHTA, CDR2 FQGTGA. V lost 5 bases and J 3 bases, leaving 14 bases between the germline ends.

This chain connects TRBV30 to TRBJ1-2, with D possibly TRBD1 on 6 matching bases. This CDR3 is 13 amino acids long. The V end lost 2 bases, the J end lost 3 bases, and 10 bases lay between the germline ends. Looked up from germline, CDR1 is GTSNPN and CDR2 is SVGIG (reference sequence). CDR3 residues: CAWSPSGDYGYTF. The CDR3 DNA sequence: TGTGCCTGGAGTCCATCAGGGGACTATGGCTACACCTTC.

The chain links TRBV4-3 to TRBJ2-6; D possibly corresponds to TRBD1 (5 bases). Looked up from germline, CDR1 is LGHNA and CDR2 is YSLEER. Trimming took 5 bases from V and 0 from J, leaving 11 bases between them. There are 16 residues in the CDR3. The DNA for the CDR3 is TGCGCCAGCAGCATGACAGCTCGCTCTGGGGCCAACGTCCTGACTTTC. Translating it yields CASSMTARSGANVLTF.

The CDR3 sequence is CASRSGLAVNYEQYF. Here the CDR3 DNA reads TGTGCCAGCAGATCGGGACTAGCGGTGAACTACGAGCAGTACTTC. The chain has TRBV11-2 and TRBJ2-7; 11 bases agree with TRBD2. The junction had 7 bases not matched to a gene; V was cut back by 6 bases and J by 3 bases. The CDR3 covers 15 residues. Germline V gene sequence: CDR1 SGHAT, CDR2 FQNNGV.

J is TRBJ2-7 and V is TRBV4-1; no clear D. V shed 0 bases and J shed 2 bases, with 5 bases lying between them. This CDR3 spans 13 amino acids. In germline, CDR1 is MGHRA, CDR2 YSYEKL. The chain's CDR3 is CASSQDFAYEQYF. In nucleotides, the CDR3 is TGCGCCAGCAGCCAAGATTTCGCCTACGAGCAGTACTTC.